Below are 6 T cell receptor beta chains sequenced from a single sample in a study of shared clonotypes between healthy human individuals (TCRdb year 2020). The receptor library was made with the immunoSEQ multiplex PCR assay. In TCRdb, the immuneACCESS table is reduced to in-frame sequences with V and J assigned. These tables do not hold every clone; where another copy was compared, an unresolved V gene accounts for under half, and the others remain unexplained. This sample lists under 850,000 clones; 55% to 80% were detected once. The ten biggest clones cover about 1.8% of the sample. The sample taken for sequencing was memory CD4+ T cells sorted from blood. The meaning of the sample's cell subset or site label: CD45RA-negative fraction. The source is a woman aged 25 to 39 in good health.

The CDR3 bases are TGTGCCAGCAGCCAATCCGTCCCCGGCGGGGGCACCTATGGCTACACCTTC. This sequence encodes CASSQSVPGGGTYGYTF. V and J are TRBV16 and TRBJ1-2; maybe TRBD1 (6 bases). The V end was cut by 0 bases, the J end by 4 bases, with 18 bases between. The germline CDR1 and CDR2 sequences are KGHSY and FQNENV. The CDR3 extends over 17 amino acids.

There are many counts of this clone. CDR3 in amino acids: CASSLRAGTGNGYTF. CDR3 DNA sequence: TGTGCCAGCAGCTTACGAGCCGGGACAGGGAATGGCTACACCTTC. V gene TRBV11-2 combines with J gene TRBJ1-2; 9 bases agree with TRBD1. Germline CDR1 SGHAT, CDR2 FQNNGV. With 2 bases clipped from V and 6 bases from J, the junction kept 7 bases outside the gene matches. This CDR3 contains 15 residues.

The V call is TRBV5-8, the J call TRBJ2-1, with D possibly being TRBD2 (7 bases). The V and J ends lost 10 bases and 0 bases respectively, with 23 bases between them. This CDR3 comprises 17 residues. Germline V CDR1 and CDR2: SGHTS, YDEGEE. In DNA, the CDR3 is TGTGCCCGGGGGGCAGGGATTAGCCGGAGCTCCTACAATGAGCAGTTCTTC. Translation gives CARGAGISRSSYNEQFF. The variable domain in full, with the rest retrieved from reference TRBV5-8 and TRBJ2-1, is EAGVTQSPTHLIKTRGQQATLRCSPISGHTSVYWYQQALGLGLQFLLWYDEGEERNRGNFPPRFSGRQFPNYSSELNVNALELEDSALYLCARGAGISRSSYNEQFFGPGTRLTVL.

The rearrangement links TRBV5-4 to TRBJ2-2, with 9 bases identical to TRBD2. In germline, CDR1 is SGHNT, CDR2 YYREEE (reference sequence). The CDR3 spans 19 residues. The V gene end was trimmed by 4 bases and the J gene end by 2 bases; junction bases not matched to a gene: 15. CDR3 region: CASSPRRGTGTSNTGELFF. CDR3 DNA sequence: TGTGCCAGCAGCCCCCGTCGGGGGACCGGGACTAGCAACACCGGGGAGCTGTTTTTT.

The rearrangement links TRBV18 to TRBJ1-1, with unresolved D. Germline V CDR1 and CDR2: KGHSH, LQKENI. Trimming stripped 2 bases from V and 1 base from J, with 8 bases between. The CDR3 loop spans 14 amino acids. The CDR3 DNA is TGTGCCAGCTCACCAGTAGGCCCGAACACTGAAGCTTTCTTT. Translated: CASSPVGPNTEAFF.

The chain carries TRBV28 and TRBJ2-5; 12 nucleotides align to TRBD2. In germline, CDR1 is MDHEN, CDR2 SYDVKM. The ends lost 2 bases at V and 5 bases at J; junction bases unmatched: 3. This CDR3 spans 15 amino acids. The CDR3 DNA reads as TGTGCCAGCAGTTTAGGGACTAGCGGGCGCGAGACCCAGTACTTC. This codes for CASSLGTSGRETQYF.